Each of the 23 T cell receptor beta chains below was sequenced from the same sample in a study of shared clonotypes between healthy human individuals. Profiling relied on immunoSEQ multiplex PCR, and the TCRdb table lists in-frame clones only, not all of them. The data contain 530,000 or so clones, about 79% of them seen just once; the ten biggest clones take up around an eighth. The sample taken for sequencing was PBMCs. The receptor source for this set is a woman aged 40 to 50 in good health. Some clones in this sample may be carry-over from other donors' samples.

The chain links TRBV5-1 to TRBJ2-3; 7 nucleotides agree with TRBD2. J gave up 2 bases and V 5 bases, and 11 bases lay outside the gene matches. This CDR3 contains 16 residues. Germline V gene data show CDR1 as SGHRS and CDR2 as YFSETQ. CDR3 bases: TGCGCCAGCAGTCCCAGCAGCGGGACTACCACAGATACGCAGTATTTT. Residues: CASSPSSGTTTDTQYF. The full variable domain, completed using reference TRBV5-1 and TRBJ2-3, is KAGVTQTPRYLIKTRGQQVTLSCSPISGHRSVSWYQQTPGQGLQFLFEYFSETQRNKGNFPGRFSGRQFSNSRSEMNVSTLELGDSALYLCASSPSSGTTTDTQYFGPGTRLTVL.

In nucleotides, the CDR3 is TGTGCCAGCAGTCTAGCGGGAGGTTCCTACGAGCAGTACTTC. Translation: CASSLAGGSYEQYF. The chain uses TRBV6-1 and TRBJ2-7; TRBD2 agrees at 11 bases. J gave up 1 base and V 5 bases, and 1 base lay outside the gene matches. Looked up from germline, CDR1 is MNHNS and CDR2 is SASEGT. The CDR3 runs 14 residues.

The gene calls are TRBV4-3 and TRBJ2-1; possibly TRBD2 for D (6 bases). Germline CDR1 LGHNA, CDR2 YSLEER. This CDR3 contains 15 residues. Between the trimmed V and J ends, which lost 0 bases and 9 bases, there was a span of 15 bases. In DNA form, the CDR3 reads TGCGCCAGCAGCCAAGATAGTAATGTCGGGAGTGAGCAGTTCTTC. Amino acid sequence: CASSQDSNVGSEQFF.

The chain combines TRBV5-1 with TRBJ2-5; no definite D call. Looked up from germline, CDR1 is SGHRS and CDR2 is YFSETQ. The CDR3 spans 13 residues. V was clipped by 4 bases and J by 3 bases, with 10 bases between them. In DNA, the CDR3 is TGCGCCAGCAGCCCGCGCGCGGAAGAGACCCAGTACTTC. It is translated as CASSPRAEETQYF. Supplemented by reference TRBV5-1 and TRBJ2-5, the full variable domain reads KAGVTQTPRYLIKTRGQQVTLSCSPISGHRSVSWYQQTPGQGLQFLFEYFSETQRNKGNFPGRFSGRQFSNSRSEMNVSTLELGDSALYLCASSPRAEETQYFGPGTRLLVL.

This clone showed up many times. This specimen includes other DNA sequences encoding the same CDR3. This sequence joins TRBV7-9 and TRBJ1-1, with D possibly matching TRBD1 (5 bases). Germline assignment: CDR1 SEHNR and CDR2 FQNEAQ (reference sequence). The CDR3 sequence is 12 residues long. V shed 4 bases and J shed 2 bases, with 5 bases lying between them. DNA of the CDR3: TGTGCCAGCAGCTGGGACAACACTGAAGCTTTCTTT. Its protein product is CASSWDNTEAFF.

This sequence joins TRBV7-9 and TRBJ2-1; weak D call: TRBD2 (6 bases). Trimming took off 3 bases at V and 4 bases at J, with 10 bases between the two ends. Germline V gene sequence: CDR1 SEHNR, CDR2 FQNEAQ (reference sequence). This CDR3 has 14 residues. This CDR3 is CASSFPSGYNEQFF. DNA for the CDR3: TGTGCCAGCAGCTTTCCCAGCGGGTACAATGAGCAGTTCTTC.

The chain employs TRBV6-5 and TRBJ1-4; no definite D call. V lost 0 bases and J lost 8, with 13 bases in between. Germline V gene lookup returns CDR1 MNHEY and CDR2 SVGAGI. This CDR3 is 15 amino acids long. For the CDR3, the DNA is TGTGCCAGCAGTTACTCGACCGGTAGTGGGGAAAAACTGTTTTTT. It specifies CASSYSTGSGEKLFF.

The V call is TRBV5-1, the J call TRBJ2-7, with D maybe TRBD1 (5 bases). V was clipped by 0 bases and J by 2 bases, with 12 bases between them. Germline CDR1 SGHRS, CDR2 YFSETQ. The CDR3 covers 15 residues. CDR3 bases: TGCGCCAGCAGCTTGGCTGCAGGGCTGCCCTACGAGCAGTACTTC. Its protein is CASSLAAGLPYEQYF.

The rearrangement uses TRBV5-5 and TRBJ2-3; no definite D call. The germline CDR1 and CDR2 sequences are SGHKS and YYEKEE (reference sequence). V was trimmed by 3 bases and J by 5 bases, leaving 16 bases between them. The CDR3 contains 15 residues. The CDR3 is CASSWPADVGDTQYF. The CDR3 DNA reads TGTGCCAGCAGCTGGCCGGCCGACGTTGGAGATACGCAGTATTTT.

This chain uses TRBV6-1 with TRBJ2-7; TRBD1 matches 8 bases. V trimming: 7 bases; J trimming: 5 bases; junction bases outside the gene matches: 7. This CDR3 spans 13 amino acids. CDR1 and CDR2 (germline): MNHNS, SASEGT. In DNA form, the CDR3 reads TGTGCCAGCATACGCCGGACAGGGAACGAGCAGTACTTC. It translates to CASIRRTGNEQYF.

A remark on this clone: This same CDR3 is encoded by further DNA sequences in the sample. This chain joins TRBV6-5 and TRBJ2-7; unclear D gene. Germline CDR1 reads MNHEY; CDR2 reads SVGAGI. Trimming took 0 bases from V and 1 from J, leaving 7 bases between them. This CDR3 has 14 residues. The CDR3 reads CASSYSPGSYEQYF. DNA of the CDR3: TGTGCCAGCAGTTACTCTCCAGGATCCTACGAGCAGTACTTC.

The table lists this clone with many counts. The J gene is TRBJ2-1, the V gene TRBV10-3; 8 positions match TRBD2. The V and J ends lost 3 bases and 8 bases, in that order; junction bases with no gene match: 9. The V gene's germline CDR1 is ENHRY and CDR2 SYGVKD. The CDR3 consists of 15 residues. The CDR3 loop reads CAISDLAGGPYEQFF. Here the CDR3 DNA reads TGTGCCATCAGTGATCTTGCGGGAGGCCCCTATGAGCAGTTCTTC.

This rearrangement joins TRBV9 to TRBJ2-7; 10 nucleotides align to TRBD1. Looked up from germline, CDR1 is SGDLS and CDR2 is YYNGEE. V trimming: 4 bases; J trimming: 5 bases; junction bases outside the gene matches: 9. This CDR3 spans 15 amino acids. CDR3 in DNA: TGTGCCAGCAGCACTGCGGGACAGGGGTTCCACGAGCAGTACTTC. It translates to CASSTAGQGFHEQYF.

The chain employs TRBV19 and TRBJ1-4, with D possibly TRBD1 on 5 matching bases. The CDR3 contains 15 residues. Per the germline V gene, CDR1 is LNHDA and CDR2 is SQIVND (reference sequence). V gave up 2 bases and J gave up 4 bases, with 11 bases separating them. The DNA of the CDR3 is TGTGCCAGTAGTATACGGCAGGGTGGTAATGAAAAACTGTTTTTT. Its translation is CASSIRQGGNEKLFF.

The chain combines TRBV4-1 with TRBJ2-1; the D call may be TRBD1 or TRBD2 (5 bases each). V lost 0 bases and J 0 bases, leaving 15 bases between the germline ends. Germline-derived CDR1 and CDR2 are MGHRA and YSYEKL. CDR3 length: 18 residues. CDR3 bases: TGCGCCAGCAGCCAAGATAGGGGACGGGGTAGCTCCTACAATGAGCAGTTCTTC. Its protein is CASSQDRGRGSSYNEQFF.

The J gene is TRBJ2-5, the V gene TRBV6-1; possible D gene TRBD1, 5 bases. The ends were cut back, 2 bases at V and 5 bases at J, with 9 bases in the middle. CDR3 length: 13 amino acids. Per germline, CDR1 MNHNS and CDR2 SASEGT. This chain's CDR3 is CASSEPGYETQYF. CDR3 coding DNA: TGTGCCAGCAGTGAACCAGGGTATGAGACCCAGTACTTC.

This clone came up once. The rearrangement links TRBV5-4 to TRBJ2-5; TRBD2 matches at 10 bases. The tail of the sequence fits TRBJ2-7 better, so the J call may be wrong. This CDR3 is built from 16 residues. Germline CDR1 SGHNT, CDR2 YYREEE (reference sequence). The chain's CDR3 is CASSLGGLANPYEQYF. The CDR3 nucleotides are TGTGCCAGCAGCTTGGGGGGACTAGCGAACCCCTACGAGCAGTACTTC.

A remark on this clone: The same CDR3 is also encoded by other DNA sequences in this sample. The chain couples TRBV6-5 to TRBJ1-1, with D perhaps TRBD1 (5 bases). The CDR3 totals 13 residues. Trimming cost V 3 bases and J 5 bases, with 10 bases left between them. From germline, CDR1 is MNHEY and CDR2 SVGAGI. CDR3 nucleotide sequence: TGTGCCAGCAGTTATGGGGGGGGTACTGAAGCTTTCTTT. Residues: CASSYGGGTEAFF.

The CDR3 DNA follows: TGTGCCAGCAGCTTGACAGACACCGGGGAGCTGTTTTTT. It codes for CASSLTDTGELFF. The chain employs TRBV5-6 and TRBJ2-2; D is unclear. This CDR3 has 13 residues. The V end lost 1 base, the J end lost 3 bases, and 4 bases lay between the germline ends. Germline-derived CDR1 and CDR2 are SGHDT and YYEEEE. Supplemented by reference TRBV5-6 and TRBJ2-2, the full variable domain reads DAGVTQSPTHLIKTRGQQVTLRCSPKSGHDTVSWYQQALGQGPQFIFQYYEEEERQRGNFPDRFSGHQFPNYSSELNVNALLLGDSALYLCASSLTDTGELFFGEGSRLTVL.

This clone was picked up a small number of times. The chain is built from TRBV19 and TRBJ2-5; D might be TRBD2 (5 bases). Deletions cut 9 bases from V and 2 bases from J, with 10 bases between. The CDR3 is made up of 12 amino acids. Germline values: CDR1 LNHDA, CDR2 SQIVND (reference sequence). The CDR3 region is CASGVGQETQYF. CDR3 DNA: TGTGCCAGCGGGGTAGGGCAAGAGACCCAGTACTTC.

V is TRBV5-1 and J is TRBJ2-7; 7 positions match TRBD2. CDR1 is SGHRS, CDR2 YFSETQ, per germline. The CDR3 extends over 15 amino acids. J gave up 5 bases and V 4 bases, and 12 bases lay outside the gene matches. The CDR3 sequence: CASSREGRATDEQYF. DNA for the CDR3: TGCGCCAGCAGCCGCGAGGGGAGGGCCACCGACGAGCAGTACTTC.

The chain recombines TRBV9 with TRBJ2-2; D unresolved. This CDR3 spans 13 amino acids. Germline assignment: CDR1 SGDLS and CDR2 YYNGEE. Trimming shortened V by 5 bases and J by 0 bases, and 5 bases separated the two germline ends. The CDR3 coding sequence is TGTGCCAGCAGTCGATCGAACACCGGGGAGCTGTTTTTT. Translation: CASSRSNTGELFF.

The rearrangement links TRBV29-1 to TRBJ2-3; 8 bases align to TRBD1. The CDR3 has 13 amino acids. The germline CDR1 and CDR2 sequences are SQVTM and ANQGSEA. V shed 7 bases and J 4 bases; nucleotides not matched to a gene: 7. CDR3 sequence reads: CSANGQGPDTQYF. CDR3 nucleotide sequence: TGCAGCGCAAACGGACAGGGACCAGATACGCAGTATTTT.